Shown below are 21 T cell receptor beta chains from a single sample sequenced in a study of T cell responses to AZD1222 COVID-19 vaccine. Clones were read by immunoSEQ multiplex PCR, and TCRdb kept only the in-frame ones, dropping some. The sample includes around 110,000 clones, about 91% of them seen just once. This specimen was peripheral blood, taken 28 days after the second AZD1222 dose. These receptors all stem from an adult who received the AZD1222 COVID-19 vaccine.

CDR3 amino acids: CASSRDWSFTEAFF. The CDR3 nucleotides are TGTGCCAGCAGCCGGGACTGGTCGTTCACTGAAGCTTTCTTT. This chain links TRBV14 with TRBJ1-1, with TRBD1 as a possible D gene (5 bases). V dropped 4 bases and J dropped 4 bases, with 13 bases sitting between them. The CDR3 loop spans 14 amino acids. Germline V gene data show CDR1 as SGHDN and CDR2 as FVKESK.

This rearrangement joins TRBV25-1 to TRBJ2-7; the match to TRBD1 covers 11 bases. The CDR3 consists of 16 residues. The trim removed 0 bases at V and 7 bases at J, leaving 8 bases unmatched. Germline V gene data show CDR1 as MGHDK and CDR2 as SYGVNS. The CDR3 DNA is TGTGCCAGCAGTGAATATAAGGAGGACAGGGGGCGGGAGCAGTACTTC. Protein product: CASSEYKEDRGREQYF.

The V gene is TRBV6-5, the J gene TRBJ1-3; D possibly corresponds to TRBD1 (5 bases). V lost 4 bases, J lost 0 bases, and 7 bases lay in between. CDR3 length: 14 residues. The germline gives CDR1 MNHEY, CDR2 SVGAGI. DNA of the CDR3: TGTGCCAGCAGTTTCCAGGGCTCTGGAAACACCATATATTTT. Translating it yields CASSFQGSGNTIYF.

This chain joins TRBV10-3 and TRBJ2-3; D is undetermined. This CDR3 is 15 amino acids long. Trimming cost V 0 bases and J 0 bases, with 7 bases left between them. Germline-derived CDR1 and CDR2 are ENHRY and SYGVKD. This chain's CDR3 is CAISESRTSTDTQYF. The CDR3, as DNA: TGTGCCATCAGTGAGTCTCGAACTAGCACAGATACGCAGTATTTT.

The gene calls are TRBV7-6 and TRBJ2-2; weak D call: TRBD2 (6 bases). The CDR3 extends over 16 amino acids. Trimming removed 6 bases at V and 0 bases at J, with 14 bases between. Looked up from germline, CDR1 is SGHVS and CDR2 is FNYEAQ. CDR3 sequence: CASRRLAIANTGELFF. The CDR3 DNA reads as TGTGCCAGCAGACGTCTAGCGATTGCGAACACCGGGGAGCTGTTTTTT.

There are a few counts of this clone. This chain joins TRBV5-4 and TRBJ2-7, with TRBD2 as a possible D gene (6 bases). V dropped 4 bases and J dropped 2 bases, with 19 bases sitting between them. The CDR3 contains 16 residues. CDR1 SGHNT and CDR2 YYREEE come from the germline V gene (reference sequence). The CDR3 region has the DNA TGTGCCAGCAGCAAGTCGGCGGGTAGCGGAACCTACGAGCAGTACTTC. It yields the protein CASSKSAGSGTYEQYF.

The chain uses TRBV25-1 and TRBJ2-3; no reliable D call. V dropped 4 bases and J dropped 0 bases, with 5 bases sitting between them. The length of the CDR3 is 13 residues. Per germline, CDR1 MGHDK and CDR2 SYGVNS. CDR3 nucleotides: TGTGCCAGCAGTGTCCGTAGCACAGATACGCAGTATTTT. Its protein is CASSVRSTDTQYF.

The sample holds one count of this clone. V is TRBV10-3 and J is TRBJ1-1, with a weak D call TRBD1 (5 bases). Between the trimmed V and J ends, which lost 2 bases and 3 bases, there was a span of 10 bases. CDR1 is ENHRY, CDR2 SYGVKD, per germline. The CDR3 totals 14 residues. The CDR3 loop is CAISEQGSDTEAFF. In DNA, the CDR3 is TGTGCCATCAGTGAGCAGGGCTCGGACACTGAAGCTTTCTTT.

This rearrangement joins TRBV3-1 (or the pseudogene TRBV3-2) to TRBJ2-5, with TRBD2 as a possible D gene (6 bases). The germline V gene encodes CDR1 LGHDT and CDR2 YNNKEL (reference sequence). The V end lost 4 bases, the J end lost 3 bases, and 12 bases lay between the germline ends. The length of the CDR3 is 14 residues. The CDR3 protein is CASSPEWREETQYF. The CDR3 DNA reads TGTGCCAGCAGCCCCGAGTGGAGGGAAGAGACCCAGTACTTC.

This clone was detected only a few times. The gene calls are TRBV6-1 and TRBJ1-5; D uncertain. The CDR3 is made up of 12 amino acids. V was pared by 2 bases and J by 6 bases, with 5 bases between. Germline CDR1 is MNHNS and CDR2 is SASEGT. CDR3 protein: CASSEWSQPQHF. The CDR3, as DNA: TGTGCCAGCAGTGAATGGAGTCAGCCCCAGCATTTT.

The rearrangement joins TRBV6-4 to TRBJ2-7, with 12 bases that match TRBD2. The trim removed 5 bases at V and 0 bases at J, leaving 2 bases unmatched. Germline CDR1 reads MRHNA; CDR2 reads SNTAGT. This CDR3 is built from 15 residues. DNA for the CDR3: TGTGCCAGCAGTAGACTAGCGGGGGACTCCTACGAGCAGTACTTC. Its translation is CASSRLAGDSYEQYF.

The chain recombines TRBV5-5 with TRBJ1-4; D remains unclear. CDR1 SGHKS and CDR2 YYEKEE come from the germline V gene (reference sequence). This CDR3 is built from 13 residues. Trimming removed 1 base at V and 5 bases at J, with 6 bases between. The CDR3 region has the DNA TGTGCCAGCAGCTTGCAGTTCAATGAAAAACTGTTTTTT. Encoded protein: CASSLQFNEKLFF. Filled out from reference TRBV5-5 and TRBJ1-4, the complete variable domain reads DAGVTQSPTHLIKTRGQQVTLRCSPISGHKSVSWYQQVLGQGPQFIFQYYEKEERGRGNFPDRFSARQFPNYSSELNVNALLLGDSALYLCASSLQFNEKLFFGSGTQLSVL.

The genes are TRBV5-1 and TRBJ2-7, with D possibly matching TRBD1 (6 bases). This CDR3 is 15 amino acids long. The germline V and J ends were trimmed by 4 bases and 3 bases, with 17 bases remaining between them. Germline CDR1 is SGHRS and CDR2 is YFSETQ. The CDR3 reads CASSPHVQGNYEQYF. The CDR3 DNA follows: TGCGCCAGCAGCCCTCACGTCCAGGGGAACTACGAGCAGTACTTC.

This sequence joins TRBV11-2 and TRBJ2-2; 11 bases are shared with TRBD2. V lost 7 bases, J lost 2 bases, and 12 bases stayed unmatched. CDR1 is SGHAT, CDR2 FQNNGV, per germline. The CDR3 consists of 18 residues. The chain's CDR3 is CASISRGLAGGNTGELFF. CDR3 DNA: TGTGCCAGCATCAGTCGAGGCCTAGCGGGGGGTAACACCGGGGAGCTGTTTTTT.

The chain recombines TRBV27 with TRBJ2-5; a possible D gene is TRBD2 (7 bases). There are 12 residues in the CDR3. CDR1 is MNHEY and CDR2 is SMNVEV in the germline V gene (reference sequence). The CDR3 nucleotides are TGTACTACCGGGGGGCCGGGTGGGACCCAGTACTTC. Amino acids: CTTGGPGGTQYF.

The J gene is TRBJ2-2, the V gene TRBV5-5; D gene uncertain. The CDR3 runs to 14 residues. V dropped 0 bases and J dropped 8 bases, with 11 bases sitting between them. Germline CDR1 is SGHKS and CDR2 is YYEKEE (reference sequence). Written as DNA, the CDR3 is TGTGCCAGCAGCTTGGAAATCCGGGCAGGGGAGCTGTTTTTT. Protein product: CASSLEIRAGELFF.

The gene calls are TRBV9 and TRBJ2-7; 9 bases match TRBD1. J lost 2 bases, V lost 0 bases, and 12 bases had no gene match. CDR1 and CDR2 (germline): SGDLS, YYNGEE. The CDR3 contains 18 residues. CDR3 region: CASSVGLGTGQIPYEQYF. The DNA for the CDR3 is TGTGCCAGCAGCGTAGGGCTTGGGACAGGGCAGATCCCCTACGAGCAGTACTTC.

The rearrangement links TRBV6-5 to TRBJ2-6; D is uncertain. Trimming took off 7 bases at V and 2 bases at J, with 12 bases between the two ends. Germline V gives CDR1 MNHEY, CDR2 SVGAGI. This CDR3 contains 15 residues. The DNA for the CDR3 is TGTGCCAGCACGGACCGATCCACTGGGGCCAACGTCCTGACTTTC. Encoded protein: CASTDRSTGANVLTF.

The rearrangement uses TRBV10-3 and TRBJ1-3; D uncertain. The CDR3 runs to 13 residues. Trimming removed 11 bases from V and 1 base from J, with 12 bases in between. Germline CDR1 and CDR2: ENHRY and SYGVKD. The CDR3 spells CAAAKESGNTIYF. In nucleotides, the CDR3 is TGTGCCGCAGCCAAGGAATCTGGAAACACCATATATTTT.

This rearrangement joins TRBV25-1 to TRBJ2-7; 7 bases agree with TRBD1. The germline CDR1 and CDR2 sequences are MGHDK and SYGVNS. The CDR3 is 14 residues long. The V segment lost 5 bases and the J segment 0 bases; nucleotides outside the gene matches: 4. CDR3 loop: CASSKGQNSYEQYF. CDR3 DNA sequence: TGTGCCAGCAGTAAGGGACAGAACTCCTACGAGCAGTACTTC.

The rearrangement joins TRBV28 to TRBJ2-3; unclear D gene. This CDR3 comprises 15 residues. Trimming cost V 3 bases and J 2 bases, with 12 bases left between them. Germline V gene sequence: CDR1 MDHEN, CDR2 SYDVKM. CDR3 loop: CASSFRQFLTDTQYF. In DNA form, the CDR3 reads TGTGCCAGCAGTTTCAGACAATTCCTCACAGATACGCAGTATTTT.